This T cell receptor beta chain came from a study of beta chain features in type 1 diabetes. The investigators reverse transcribed all of the isolated RNA, so they sequenced expressed TCRB transcripts. Here immunoSEQ multiplex PCR was the method, and the copy in TCRdb shows in-frame clones only, minus some. Of about 140,000 clones in the sample, about 10% are singletons; the top ten hold 1.3%. The CDR3 consists of 17 residues. Unmatched junction bases numbered 7, after V lost 2 bases and J lost 5 bases. Germline-derived CDR1 and CDR2 are SGHTA and FQGTGA. V usage is TRBV7-3 and J usage is TRBJ2-5, with 14 bases aligning to TRBD2. The sequence was collected from a man aged 18 to 30 in good health. The sample consisted of naive CD4+ T cells from blood. CDR3 coding DNA: TGTGCCAGCAGCTTAGGGACTAGCGGGGGCCGCGGGGAGACCCAGTACTTC. Residues: CASSLGTSGGRGETQYF.